This is a list of T cell receptor beta chains from one sample in a study of human T cells and chemical hapten exposure. MiXCR was run by TCRdb on the RACE reads, yielding one entry per CDR3 protein. The profile covers roughly 50,000 distinct CDR3 sequences, with roughly 9% appearing a single time and 9.5% to 10% taken by the ten largest. The specimen was whole blood, collected in connection with sensitization to the hapten diphenylcyclopropenone (DPC). The receptors originated from a woman aged 25 to 39 with alopecia areata. Some clones in this sample may be carry-over from other donors' samples. CDR3s include the opening cysteine and the closing phenylalanine or tryptophan. The order of the fields is CDR3 DNA, CDR3 protein, D gene, clone size, J gene, V gene. The D gene is left open where the match is weak. Not all rows give a size; the values are once, few, many and, for expanded clones, a class.

TGTGCTAGTGGCCCTTTTAGTGGCCCCCAGTACTTC,CASGPFSGPQYF,NA,few,TRBJ2-5,TRBV12-5
TGTGCCAGCAGTGGTGGTCCGGGCCGGGACACCGGGGAGCTGTTTTTT,CASSGGPGRDTGELFF,NA,NA,TRBJ2-2,TRBV6-2/TRBV6-3
TGTGCCAGCATGGGGACAGGGAGAGACTCACCCCTCCACTTT,CASMGTGRDSPLHF,TRBD1,many,TRBJ1-6,TRBV2
TGTGCCAGCAGTGAAGCGCTGACGGGGTCGCAGTACTTC,CASSEALTGSQYF,NA,NA,TRBJ2-7,TRBV6-1
TGCAGTGCTAGGGTACGACAGGGATATTCACCCCTCCACTTT,CSARVRQGYSPLHF,TRBD1,many,TRBJ1-6,TRBV20-1
TGTGCCAGCAGCTTAGATGACGGGCCCCAGCATTTT,CASSLDDGPQHF,NA,NA,TRBJ1-5,TRBV13
TGTGCCAGCAGGTTAGACAGGGCGCTCTACGAGCAGTACTTC,CASRLDRALYEQYF,TRBD1,few,TRBJ2-7,TRBV2
TGTGCCACCAGCAGAGCTCAGCGGGAGGGGACAGATACGCAGTATTTT,CATSRAQREGTDTQYF,TRBD2,many,TRBJ2-3,TRBV15
TGCAGCGGGGCAGGGGGCGTAGGCACTGAAGCTTTCTTT,CSGAGGVGTEAFF,TRBD1,NA,TRBJ1-1,TRBV29-1
TGTGCCAGCAGCCCCGATTGGGTATCCGCTTCACCCCTCCACTTT,CASSPDWVSASPLHF,NA,NA,TRBJ1-6,TRBV6-2/TRBV6-3
TGTGCCAGCATCCAGGGTCAGGGACAGTATAATTCACCCCTCCACTTT,CASIQGQGQYNSPLHF,TRBD1,few,TRBJ1-6,TRBV6-6
TGTGCCAGCAGACGACAGGGTCGAGGTGAAAAACTGTTTTTT,CASRRQGRGEKLFF,TRBD1,few,TRBJ1-4,TRBV2
TGTGCCAGCAGCCGTGGACAGATTGGACCCTATGGCTACACCTTC,CASSRGQIGPYGYTF,NA,many,TRBJ1-2,TRBV3-1
TGCAGTGCTAGCTCCAATCTTGGCAGGGTAGATACGCAGTATTTT,CSASSNLGRVDTQYF,NA,NA,TRBJ2-3,TRBV20-1
TGCAGTGCTAGAGTTAGCGGGGTTGGCAAAAACATTCAGTACTTC,CSARVSGVGKNIQYF,TRBD2,NA,TRBJ2-4,TRBV20-1
TGCAGTGCTGGCCGTCCAGGGGTTACCACCGGGGAGCTGTTTTTT,CSAGRPGVTTGELFF,NA,many,TRBJ2-2,TRBV20-1
TGTGCCAGCAGTTTAGTCAGCACAGATACGCAGTATTTT,CASSLVSTDTQYF,NA,many,TRBJ2-3,TRBV12-3/TRBV12-4
TGCAGCGCCGGGACGACCAAGTCTTACGAGCAGTACTTC,CSAGTTKSYEQYF,NA,many,TRBJ2-7,TRBV29-1
TGTGCCAGCACCAGAGGGACCATCTCCTCCGCCTACGAGCAGTACTTC,CASTRGTISSAYEQYF,NA,NA,TRBJ2-7,TRBV6-6
TGTGCCAGCAGTTACAGGGGGAGGAGCTACTTAGACACAGATACGCAGTATTTT,CASSYRGRSYLDTDTQYF,NA,NA,TRBJ2-3,TRBV6-2/TRBV6-3
TGCAGTGCTACGGGGACCGGGAATTCACCCCTCCACTTT,CSATGTGNSPLHF,NA,few,TRBJ1-6,TRBV20-1
TGTGCCAGCAGCTTAGGCGGTAGTAGGCACTCTGGAAACACCATATATTTT,CASSLGGSRHSGNTIYF,NA,few,TRBJ1-3,TRBV7-2
TGCAGCGGGGGAGAGACCGGGGAGCTGTTTTTT,CSGGETGELFF,NA,NA,TRBJ2-2,TRBV29-1
TGTGCCAGCAGCTTAGGGGACAGGGGCGATAGCAATCAGCCCCAGCATTTT,CASSLGDRGDSNQPQHF,TRBD1,NA,TRBJ1-5,TRBV7-2
TGTGCGTCCCCCCCGGGACAGGGGGCAGGGACTGAAGCTTTCTTT,CASPPGQGAGTEAFF,TRBD1,many,TRBJ1-1,TRBV28
TGTGCCAGCAGAAGCCGAGGTAGAGGCACAGATACGCAGTATTTT,CASRSRGRGTDTQYF,NA,NA,TRBJ2-3,TRBV6-2/TRBV6-3
TGTGCCAGCAGCCAAGATATGGGGGCGAACTATGGCTACACCTTC,CASSQDMGANYGYTF,NA,many,TRBJ1-2,TRBV3-1
TGTGCCAGCAGCTCTGCTAGCGGGGGGGCAGATACGCAGTATTTT,CASSSASGGADTQYF,TRBD2,many,TRBJ2-3,TRBV7-2
TGTGCTAGTGGTCCCGGGCAGGGGGCACACGAGCAGTACTTC,CASGPGQGAHEQYF,TRBD1,NA,TRBJ2-7,TRBV12-5
TGCAGCGCTGGGTCCCCACTTGGCTACACCTTC,CSAGSPLGYTF,NA,few,TRBJ1-2,TRBV29-1
TGTGCCAGCAGCTTAGGACGGAGCACAGATACGCAGTATTTT,CASSLGRSTDTQYF,NA,many,TRBJ2-3,TRBV11-3
TGTGCCAGCAGTCGGACAGGGCTGACTGAAGCTTTCTTT,CASSRTGLTEAFF,TRBD1,many,TRBJ1-1,TRBV12-3/TRBV12-4
TGTGCCAGCATTGGGAGTAGGAACACTGAAGCTTTCTTT,CASIGSRNTEAFF,NA,few,TRBJ1-1,TRBV6-6
TGCAGTGCTAGGACGGGGGGTGCGGGAGTCCACCTAGCCAAAAACATTCAGTACTTC,CSARTGGAGVHLAKNIQYF,TRBD2,many,TRBJ2-4,TRBV20-1
TGTGCCAGCAGCCCCTCCGTAGGAGGGCGCAATCAGCCCCAGCATTTT,CASSPSVGGRNQPQHF,NA,NA,TRBJ1-5,TRBV4-2
TGTGCCAGCAGCCAAGTAGTTTTTAGGACAGTAAGGGGGGAAAAACTGTTTTTT,CASSQVVFRTVRGEKLFF,NA,few,TRBJ1-4,TRBV4-2
TGCGCCAGCAGAAAAGGGACAGGGACCATGAACACTGAAGCTTTCTTT,CASRKGTGTMNTEAFF,TRBD1,many,TRBJ1-1,TRBV5-1
TGTGCCAGCAGAGCCCCCGGGACAGGGCCGGCAGATACGCAGTATTTT,CASRAPGTGPADTQYF,TRBD1,few,TRBJ2-3,TRBV6-5
TGCGCCAGCAGCCAAGGACTAGCGAGGACAGATACGCAGTATTTT,CASSQGLARTDTQYF,TRBD2,few,TRBJ2-3,TRBV4-3
TGTGCCAGCAGTTTTGTAGGGCTCAATCAGCCCCAGCATTTT,CASSFVGLNQPQHF,NA,few,TRBJ1-5,TRBV27
TGTGCCAGCAGCTTAGTTTCAGGGAACCAAGAGACCCAGTACTTC,CASSLVSGNQETQYF,NA,many,TRBJ2-5,TRBV7-2
TGCGCCAGCACCAACCCGACAGGGGCTGAAAAACTGTTTTTT,CASTNPTGAEKLFF,TRBD1,many,TRBJ1-4,TRBV5-1
TGCGCCAGCAGCCGAACGGGACAGGGGAATTCACCCCTCCACTTT,CASSRTGQGNSPLHF,TRBD1,NA,TRBJ1-6,TRBV5-1
TGTGCCAGCAGCCAATTGTCCGGGACAGGGGGCAAGAACACTGAAGCTTTCTTT,CASSQLSGTGGKNTEAFF,TRBD1,many,TRBJ1-1,TRBV16
TGTGCCAGCAGTGTTAGACAGGGCTATGGCGACACCTTC,CASSVRQGYGDTF,TRBD1,few,TRBJ1-2,TRBV2
TGTGCCAGCAGTTGGCGGCAGAGGTACACAGATACGCAGTATTTT,CASSWRQRYTDTQYF,NA,many,TRBJ2-3,TRBV11-1
TGTGCCAGCAGTTTATCTGGGAATGGGGCCAACGTCCTGACTTTC,CASSLSGNGANVLTF,NA,many,TRBJ2-6,TRBV28
TGTGCCAGCAGCTTAGAGGGGCTGACAGATACGCAGTATTTT,CASSLEGLTDTQYF,NA,many,TRBJ2-3,TRBV11-2
TGTGCCAGCAGTTTATCATCTGCTCCCGAGCAGTACTTC,CASSLSSAPEQYF,NA,many,TRBJ2-7,TRBV12-3/TRBV12-4
TGTGCCAGCAGTCGGAGGGGGGGCGACACCGGGGAGCTGTTTTTT,CASSRRGGDTGELFF,NA,few,TRBJ2-2,TRBV27
TGTGCCAGCAGTTTCCTTTCTGTGGCCGGGGAGCTGTTTTTT,CASSFLSVAGELFF,NA,NA,TRBJ2-2,TRBV12-3/TRBV12-4
TGTGCCAGCAGCCCACTAGCGGGGTGGAAGTTGGATACGCAGTATTTT,CASSPLAGWKLDTQYF,TRBD2,NA,TRBJ2-3,TRBV12-3/TRBV12-4
TGTGCCAGTAGTATAAGGGCCTCTTGGGACAGTACAAGCAATCAGCCCCAGCATTTT,CASSIRASWDSTSNQPQHF,TRBD1,once,TRBJ1-5,TRBV19
TGTGCCAGCAGTTTACAGGGAAGCAGCCCTCAGTTCTTC,CASSLQGSSPQFF,NA,many,TRBJ2-1,TRBV12-3/TRBV12-4
TGTGCCAGCAGCGTAAGAGTGGACAGTCATGGCTACACCTTC,CASSVRVDSHGYTF,NA,few,TRBJ1-2,TRBV9
TGCAGCGTTGAAGATCACAGGGGGGAAGGCTACACCTTC,CSVEDHRGEGYTF,TRBD1,many,TRBJ1-2,TRBV29-1
TGTGCCAGCAGCATCGAGGGGGGGCCTCGCCGGTATCAGCCCCAGCATTTT,CASSIEGGPRRYQPQHF,NA,NA,TRBJ1-5,TRBV4-2
TGTGCCAGCTCCCCCCCCGGGACAACGAACACTGAAGCTTTCTTT,CASSPPGTTNTEAFF,NA,many,TRBJ1-1,TRBV6-6
TGTGCCACCAGCTTAGGGACAGGGGTGGCCGAGCAGTACTTC,CATSLGTGVAEQYF,TRBD1,NA,TRBJ2-7,TRBV15
TGCAGTGCTAGACTAGGACTAGAGCCGGGCGAGCAGTACTTC,CSARLGLEPGEQYF,TRBD2,many,TRBJ2-7,TRBV20-1